Shown below are 30 T cell receptor beta chains from a single sample sequenced in a study of blood T cell repertoires in COVID-19 (dated by TCRdb to 2019 to 2021). To prepare the library, the immunoSEQ multiplex PCR assay was applied. TCRdb mirrors the immuneACCESS table, restricted to in-frame sequences. Some clones are absent from its copies; in checked studies, under half trace to an unresolved V gene, and the reason for the others is unknown. A total of around 88,000 clones appear in this sample, approximately 91% of them only once. The top ten clonotypes cover approximately 1.6% of the sample. Sequences were obtained from peripheral blood. The receptors stem from a man in his 60s with acute or convalescent COVID-19.

J is TRBJ2-3 and V is TRBV20-1; TRBD1 matches at 9 bases. The junction had 9 bases not matched to a gene; V was cut back by 3 bases and J by 5 bases. The germline CDR1 and CDR2 sequences are DFQATT and SNEGSKA (reference sequence). This CDR3 spans 15 amino acids. CDR3 in DNA: TGCAGTGCTAGTTTAGGGACAGGGCTTAGAGATACGCAGTATTTT. Protein: CSASLGTGLRDTQYF.

V gene TRBV4-3 combines with J gene TRBJ2-7; TRBD2 agrees at 8 bases. J was trimmed by 0 bases and V by 1 base; bases with no gene match: 2. The CDR3 is 15 amino acids. CDR1 is LGHNA, CDR2 YSLEER, per germline. The CDR3 here is CASSQGTSNSYEQYF. Here the CDR3 DNA reads TGCGCCAGCAGCCAAGGGACTAGCAACTCCTACGAGCAGTACTTC.

The rearrangement joins TRBV7-9 to TRBJ2-3; the D gene is possibly TRBD2 (6 bases). This CDR3 has 16 residues. V lost 3 bases and J 0 bases, leaving 13 bases between the germline ends. Germline V gene sequence: CDR1 SEHNR, CDR2 FQNEAQ (reference sequence). CDR3 sequence: CASSLRRDPSTDTQYF. In DNA form, the CDR3 reads TGTGCCAGCAGCTTGCGGCGGGATCCTAGCACAGATACGCAGTATTTT. Complete variable domain (other parts from reference TRBV7-9 and TRBJ2-3): DTGVSQNPRHKITKRGQNVTFRCDPISEHNRLYWYRQTLGQGPEFLTYFQNEAQLEKSRLLSDRFSAERPKGSFSTLEIQRTEQGDSAMYLCASSLRRDPSTDTQYFGPGTRLTVL.

This clone occurred once. The genes are TRBV11-3 and TRBJ2-7; 12 positions match TRBD2. V shed 5 bases and J 5 bases; nucleotides not matched to a gene: 7. The CDR3 is 15 amino acids. The germline V gene has CDR1 SGHNT and CDR2 YENEEA. Here the CDR3 reads CASSNLAGGFHEQYF. The DNA for the CDR3 is TGTGCCAGCAGCAACCTAGCGGGAGGGTTCCACGAGCAGTACTTC.

J is TRBJ1-6 and V is TRBV9, with no clear D. The CDR3 runs to 13 residues. The V end lost 0 bases, the J end lost 8 bases, and 6 bases lay between the germline ends. Germline V gene data show CDR1 as SGDLS and CDR2 as YYNGEE. CDR3 protein: CASSVESDSPLHF. CDR3 nucleotides: TGTGCCAGCAGCGTAGAGTCAGATTCACCCCTCCACTTT.

This clone was recorded a few times. The chain carries TRBV19 and TRBJ2-1, with D tentatively TRBD2 (6 bases). The V end was cut by 3 bases, the J end by 7 bases, with 16 bases between. This CDR3 comprises 15 residues. Looked up from germline, CDR1 is LNHDA and CDR2 is SQIVND (reference sequence). The CDR3 loop reads CASSMLAGTSNEQFF. The CDR3 nucleotides read TGTGCCAGTAGTATGCTTGCGGGAACTTCTAATGAGCAGTTCTTC.

The chain employs TRBV5-4 and TRBJ1-4; TRBD1 aligns across 7 bases. Unmatched junction bases numbered 8, after V lost 3 bases and J lost 6 bases. The CDR3 is 15 residues long. Germline loops: CDR1 SGHNT, CDR2 YYREEE (reference sequence). The CDR3 sequence: CASSSKTGSDEKLFF. Written as DNA, the CDR3 is TGTGCCAGCAGCTCAAAGACAGGGTCCGATGAAAAACTGTTTTTT.

The chain carries TRBV15 and TRBJ1-5; 7 bases line up with TRBD1. Germline trimming cut 5 bases from V and 7 bases from J; bases unmatched to any gene: 8. The CDR3 loop spans 14 amino acids. From germline, CDR1 is LNHNV and CDR2 YYDKDF (reference sequence). The CDR3 coding sequence is TGTGCCACCAGCCGGGGACAGCGTGAACAGCCCCAGCATTTT. Amino acid sequence: CATSRGQREQPQHF.

This clone has a handful of counts. The chain uses TRBV7-2 and TRBJ2-2, with D uncertain. The CDR3 consists of 14 residues. Germline V gene data show CDR1 as SGHTA and CDR2 as FQGNSA. V lost 2 bases to trimming and J lost 0 bases, with 4 bases between them. The CDR3 spells CASSLIANTGELFF. In DNA form, the CDR3 reads TGTGCCAGCAGCTTAATAGCGAACACCGGGGAGCTGTTTTTT.

The V call is TRBV3-1 (or the pseudogene TRBV3-2), the J call TRBJ2-2; 8 bases map to TRBD1. J lost 4 bases, V lost 4 bases, and 11 bases had no gene match. In germline, CDR1 is LGHDT, CDR2 YNNKEL (reference sequence). The CDR3 has 17 amino acids. In DNA, the CDR3 is TGTGCCAGCAGCCCCGGGCCCCGACAGGGGTTCACCGGGGAGCTGTTTTTT. Translated: CASSPGPRQGFTGELFF.

The V gene is TRBV30, the J gene TRBJ2-1, with 7 bases lining up with TRBD2. Germline CDR1 reads GTSNPN; CDR2 reads SVGIG (reference sequence). V dropped 1 base and J dropped 1; count of bases not matched to a gene: 1. This CDR3 is 14 amino acids long. The CDR3, as DNA: TGTGCCTGGAGTGGGGACTATTCCTACAATGAGCAGTTCTTC. Protein product: CAWSGDYSYNEQFF.

This clone was counted a few times. The J gene is TRBJ2-7, the V gene TRBV5-1, with 9 bases fitting TRBD1. Germline CDR1 and CDR2: SGHRS and YFSETQ. V trimming: 4 bases; J trimming: 5 bases; junction bases outside the gene matches: 4. CDR3 size: 13 residues. The CDR3 reads CASSITGGHEQYF. The CDR3 DNA follows: TGCGCCAGCAGCATTACAGGGGGCCACGAGCAGTACTTC. Filled out from reference TRBV5-1 and TRBJ2-7, the complete variable domain reads KAGVTQTPRYLIKTRGQQVTLSCSPISGHRSVSWYQQTPGQGLQFLFEYFSETQRNKGNFPGRFSGRQFSNSRSEMNVSTLELGDSALYLCASSITGGHEQYFGPGTRLTVT.

The chain employs TRBV7-9 and TRBJ2-3; the D gene is possibly TRBD2 (6 bases). Germline loops: CDR1 SEHNR, CDR2 FQNEAQ (reference sequence). The CDR3 is 14 amino acids. V lost 1 base to trimming and J lost 7 bases, with 12 bases between them. The CDR3 DNA reads TGTGCCAGCAGCTTAGAGTTTGGGGGGAATACGCAGTATTTT. Its protein product is CASSLEFGGNTQYF.

The chain employs TRBV19 and TRBJ2-5, with D perhaps matching TRBD1 (6 bases). The germline V and J ends were trimmed by 7 bases and 0 bases, with 12 bases remaining between them. The length of the CDR3 is 14 residues. CDR1 is LNHDA, CDR2 SQIVND, per germline (reference sequence). The CDR3 sequence is CASNAGANQETQYF. The CDR3 bases are TGTGCCAGTAATGCAGGGGCCAACCAAGAGACCCAGTACTTC.

This chain joins TRBV11-3 and TRBJ1-1; D is possibly TRBD1 (6 bases). Trimming took off 3 bases at V and 6 bases at J, with 11 bases between the two ends. The CDR3 contains 13 residues. The germline V gene has CDR1 SGHNT and CDR2 YENEEA. This CDR3 reads CASSFQGWAEAFF. The CDR3 nucleotides are TGTGCCAGCAGCTTTCAGGGGTGGGCTGAAGCTTTCTTT.

This sequence joins TRBV5-1 and TRBJ2-5, with 12 nucleotides matching TRBD2. The junction had 13 bases not matched to a gene; V was cut back by 0 bases and J by 4 bases. Germline CDR1 is SGHRS and CDR2 is YFSETQ. The CDR3 totals 19 residues. The CDR3 DNA reads as TGCGCCAGCAGCTTGGAGGGCGGGACTAGCGGGTCCTTAGGAGAGACCCAGTACTTC. Translating gives CASSLEGGTSGSLGETQYF.

The rearrangement uses TRBV12-5 and TRBJ1-5; D gene ambiguous. The CDR3 is 11 residues long. V gave up 6 bases and J gave up 3 bases, with 3 bases separating them. The germline V gene encodes CDR1 LGHNT and CDR2 FRNRAP. The CDR3 bases are TGTGCTAGTGGACTCAATCAGCCCCAGCATTTT. This sequence encodes CASGLNQPQHF.

V and J are TRBV5-1 and TRBJ2-3, with D uncertain. Trimming shortened V by 4 bases and J by 6 bases, and 12 bases separated the two germline ends. The CDR3 consists of 13 residues. Germline V gene lookup returns CDR1 SGHRS and CDR2 YFSETQ. The CDR3 protein is CASSAPSRDTQYF. The CDR3 DNA reads TGCGCCAGCAGCGCACCTTCCAGGGATACGCAGTATTTT.

There are a few counts of this clone. In DNA, the CDR3 is TGTGCCAGCAGTCCCGGGATCAGTTCACCCCTCCACTTT. Residues: CASSPGISSPLHF. The rearrangement joins TRBV6-5 to TRBJ1-6; no clear D. The CDR3 extends over 13 amino acids. Germline values: CDR1 MNHEY, CDR2 SVGAGI. The V end was cut by 5 bases, the J end by 9 bases, with 11 bases between.

This clone was detected a few times. The V and J genes are TRBV7-2 and TRBJ2-7; D gene ambiguous. Germline CDR1 SGHTA, CDR2 FQGNSA. The CDR3 runs 13 residues. The germline V and J ends were trimmed by 4 bases and 2 bases, with 9 bases remaining between them. The CDR3 region is CASSSASTYEQYF. The CDR3 nucleotides read TGTGCCAGCAGCTCTGCGTCCACCTACGAGCAGTACTTC.

The chain recombines TRBV11-2 with TRBJ2-7; TRBD2 agrees at 7 bases. The ends lost 5 bases at V and 7 bases at J; junction bases unmatched: 8. Germline V gene lookup returns CDR1 SGHAT and CDR2 FQNNGV. The CDR3 has 13 residues. CDR3 bases: TGTGCCAGCAGCCCGTGGGGGGGAGGTGAGCAGTACTTC. It encodes CASSPWGGGEQYF.

The chain couples TRBV6-5 to TRBJ2-7; maybe TRBD1 (6 bases). Trimming removed 5 bases at V and 6 bases at J, with 17 bases between. CDR1 is MNHEY and CDR2 is SVGAGI in the germline V gene. The CDR3 runs 14 residues. CDR3 region: CASSQRRDTSEQYF. CDR3 coding DNA: TGTGCCAGCAGTCAACGCCGGGACACGTCCGAGCAGTACTTC.

This clone is a singleton in its sample. The chain uses TRBV19 and TRBJ1-1; D possibly corresponds to TRBD1 (5 bases). The CDR3 is 14 residues long. CDR1 is LNHDA and CDR2 is SQIVND in the germline V gene (reference sequence). The ends were cut back, 5 bases at V and 8 bases at J, with 18 bases in the middle. CDR3 bases: TGTGCCAGTAGTCCCTCCTCGTCAGGGTCGGAAGCTTTCTTT. This codes for CASSPSSSGSEAFF.

The chain links TRBV10-3 to TRBJ1-2, with 12 bases that match TRBD1. Germline CDR1 ENHRY, CDR2 SYGVKD. The V and J ends lost 3 bases and 0 bases, in that order; junction bases with no gene match: 2. This CDR3 is built from 16 residues. The CDR3 spells CAISDGTGGTNYGYTF. CDR3 DNA: TGTGCCATCAGTGACGGGACAGGGGGCACTAACTATGGCTACACCTTC.

This chain joins TRBV4-3 and TRBJ2-7, with 10 bases lining up with TRBD2. CDR1 and CDR2 from the germline V gene are LGHNA and YSLEER. J gave up 1 base and V 0 bases, and 3 bases lay outside the gene matches. This CDR3 comprises 16 residues. The CDR3 spells CASSQESSGRSYEQYF. CDR3 nucleotides: TGCGCCAGCAGCCAAGAATCTAGCGGGAGATCCTACGAGCAGTACTTC.

The chain uses TRBV5-5 and TRBJ2-6; the D gene is possibly TRBD2 (5 bases). The V end was cut by 4 bases, the J end by 0 bases, with 14 bases between. The length of the CDR3 is 17 residues. The germline V gene has CDR1 SGHKS and CDR2 YYEKEE (reference sequence). CDR3 in DNA: TGTGCCAGCAGCCCCCATGAGGAGGACTCTGGGGCCAACGTCCTGACTTTC. Residues: CASSPHEEDSGANVLTF.

This chain connects TRBV7-2 to TRBJ2-1, with TRBD2 matching 12 bases. Germline-derived CDR1 and CDR2 are SGHTA and FQGNSA. The junction had 6 bases not matched to a gene; V was cut back by 2 bases and J by 10 bases. The CDR3 contains 15 residues. This CDR3 is CASSLSLAGGPEQFF. CDR3 bases: TGTGCCAGCAGCTTAAGTCTAGCGGGAGGGCCCGAGCAGTTCTTC.

The chain has TRBV24-1 and TRBJ2-7; D perhaps matches TRBD2 (5 bases). Germline assignment: CDR1 KGHDR and CDR2 SFDVKD. The CDR3 has 16 residues. V was trimmed by 4 bases and J by 2 bases, leaving 17 bases between them. CDR3 in DNA: TGTGCCACCAGTGACCCCGCCCGCGCGGGTACCTACGAGCAGTACTTC. Its protein product is CATSDPARAGTYEQYF.

The chain carries TRBV10-3 and TRBJ2-7, with TRBD1 as a possible D gene (6 bases). The CDR3 contains 16 residues. V was pared by 0 bases and J by 2 bases, with 14 bases between. CDR1 is ENHRY and CDR2 is SYGVKD in the germline V gene. Here the CDR3 DNA reads TGTGCCATCAGTGAGTCGGGGGCTCGGCTAACCTACGAGCAGTACTTC. Encoded protein: CAISESGARLTYEQYF.

This clone is a singleton in its sample. The rearrangement joins TRBV5-6 to TRBJ2-3; 7 bases agree with TRBD2. The germline CDR1 and CDR2 sequences are SGHDT and YYEEEE. CDR3 size: 18 residues. Losses at the gene ends were 0 bases for V and 5 bases for J; bases not matched to a gene: 15. The CDR3: CASSLGPPSAGVVDTQYF. The DNA of the CDR3 is TGTGCCAGCAGCTTGGGCCCACCATCGGCGGGAGTGGTAGATACGCAGTATTTT. The full variable domain, with the rest looked up from reference TRBV5-6 and TRBJ2-3, is DAGVTQSPTHLIKTRGQQVTLRCSPKSGHDTVSWYQQALGQGPQFIFQYYEEEERQRGNFPDRFSGHQFPNYSSELNVNALLLGDSALYLCASSLGPPSAGVVDTQYFGPGTRLTVL.